This T cell receptor beta chain comes out of a study of blood T cells in healthy people across ages. The authors ran a second PCR of roughly 6 to 12 cycles using a sample-barcoded 5' primer and a J-beta primer mix. TCRdb analysed the 5' RACE reads with MiXCR anew, one entry per CDR3 protein. The top ten hold roughly 22% of the sample, which has more than 650,000 distinct CDR3 sequences, 20% to 25% seen once. This clonotype was seen a handful of times. V lost 1 base and J lost 0, with 9 bases in between. The CDR3 runs 15 residues. CDR1 and CDR2 from the germline V gene are SGHTA and FQGNSA. Sequenced input: blood. The TCR comes from a man between 65 and 85 years old in good health. The chain combines TRBV7-2 with TRBJ1-2; D remains ambiguous. The CDR3: CASSLVYRANYGYTF. In nucleotides, the CDR3 is TGTGCCAGCAGCTTAGTATACAGAGCTAACTATGGCTACACCTTC.